Described below is a single T cell receptor beta chain sequence and its context. Many counts were recorded for this clonotype. Its antigen is unknown. Per-base quality was not reported, and no clone a single base away is much larger than it. In the paper's terms, the time point label means: longitudinal time-point 3. For unsorted PBMC libraries, 2 million PBMCs were used after storage in RNAlater at -80 degrees C until RNA extraction. PBMCs were separated from peripheral blood using Ficoll-Hypaque density gradient centrifugation and then cryopreserved in liquid nitrogen. The data derive from a study of neurological immune-mediated disorders (dated by TCRdb to about 2019). Describing the broader study: The study compared peripheral blood TCR-beta repertoires of HTLV-I-associated myelopathy (HAM/TSP) patients, multiple sclerosis patients and healthy controls using UMI-based sequencing. The approximately 110 TCR-beta libraries included longitudinal samples, technical triplicates and paired sorted CD4+ and CD8+ T-cell subsets alongside PBMC samples. Longitudinal HAM/TSP donors and healthy donors each had 3 time-points at intervals of roughly 3-45 months. The cohort included around 70 subjects: some 15 with HAM/TSP, about 34 with multiple sclerosis, and some 20 healthy controls.

What the study reported, not specific to this receptor: Across subjects, expanded clones never shared an identical CDR3 amino acid sequence, which suggests that the TCR-beta repertoires in every group were private. The highest TCR clonal expansion was observed in HAM/TSP patients, whereas the lowest was observed in MS patients, even when compared with healthy controls.

From cysteine to phenylalanine, the CDR3 is 15 amino acids long. Only CDR3 DNA is held: 45 bases, read in frame from base 1. Sequences MNHEY (CDR1) and SVGAGI (CDR2) are obtained from the germline V gene. Trimming removed 1 base from V and 2 bases from J, leaving 6 bases between the germline ends. cDNA was synthesized by template-switch 5'RACE using a primer with a 10-nucleotide random unique molecular identifier that tagged each TCR transcript. Each sequencing run produced over 190 million TCR-beta sequences covering 15-18 subjects. The RNeasy kit was used to extract total RNA. TCR-beta VDJ regions were amplified with primers for the TCR constant region and the 5'RACE anchor, using the KAPA Real-time Library Amplification kit. A first PCR added sample indexes and Illumina adaptors, and a second PCR then raised library yield. The roughly 650 bp TCR product was size-selected on a 2% E-gel SizeSelection system after Ampure bead purification. Library quality was checked on a Bioanalyzer, concentration was measured with Qubit, and libraries were quantified with the Kapa Library Quantification kit before pooling. Paired-end 2 x 150 bp sequencing of the libraries was performed on an Illumina HiSeq 2500. To increase sequence diversity, roughly 23-30% phiX was spiked into each library pool. On the authors' methods: Quality-filtered reads were processed with the UMI-based MiGEC pipeline, and over 90% of raw TCR sequences were removed by the MiGEC pipeline during error correction. IMGT germline references were used for aligning VDJ genes, and each clonotype was defined as a unique CDR3 amino acid sequence together with its V-J genes. VDJtools evaluated clonal expansion, Shannon diversity and CDR3 relatedness (CalcPairwiseDistances, ClusterSamples); CLCbio workbench built phylogenetic trees. A clone was classed as expanded if it had 8 or more unique UMIs, a cutoff based on coefficient-of-variation modelling across technical triplicates. TCRdb trimmed public reads at Q25 via fastp, called clones via MiXCR and kept in-frame beta chains. All rows with the same CDR3 protein become a single entry with the most common DNA and genes. The V and J calls and clone size come from TCRdb's table, not from the authors' own analysis. Here the sample has some 43,000 distinct CDR3 sequences; roughly 13% occur a single time. The top ten clones comprise about 10% of the sample.

The sequence was collected from a male donor with HTLV-1-associated myelopathy (HAM/TSP). The sequenced sample was PBMCs. This sequence uses TRBV6-5 and TRBJ1-6, with the D segment identity uncertain. The CDR3 sequence is CASSYFPPYNSPLHF. The sequenced DNA: TGTGCCAGCAGTTACTTCCCGCCCTATAATTCACCCCTCCACTTT.